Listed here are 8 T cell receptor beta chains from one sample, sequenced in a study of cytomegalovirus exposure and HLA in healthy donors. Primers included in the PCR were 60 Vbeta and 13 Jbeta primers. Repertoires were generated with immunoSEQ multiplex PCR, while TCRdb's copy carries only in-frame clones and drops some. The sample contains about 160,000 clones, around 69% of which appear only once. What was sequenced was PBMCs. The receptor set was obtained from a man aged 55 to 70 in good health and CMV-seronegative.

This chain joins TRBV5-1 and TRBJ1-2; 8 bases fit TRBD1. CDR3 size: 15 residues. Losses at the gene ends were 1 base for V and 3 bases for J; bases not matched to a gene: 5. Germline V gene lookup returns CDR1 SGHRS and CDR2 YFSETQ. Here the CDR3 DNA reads TGCGCCAGCAGCTTGTCAGGGGGCGCGGACTATGGCTACACCTTC. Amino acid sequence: CASSLSGGADYGYTF.

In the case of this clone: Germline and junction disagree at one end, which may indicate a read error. As DNA, the CDR3 is TGTTCCAGCAGCCCCAGGATCGCAGATACGCAGTATTTT. This sequence encodes CSSSPRIADTQYF. This sequence joins TRBV7-9 and TRBJ2-3; D remains unclear. The CDR3 covers 13 residues. The germline CDR1 and CDR2 sequences are SEHNR and FQNEAQ (reference sequence). Full variable domain (remainder filled in from reference TRBV7-9 and TRBJ2-3): DTGVSQNPRHKITKRGQNVTFRCDPISEHNRLYWYRQTLGQGPEFLTYFQNEAQLEKSRLLSDRFSAERPKGSFSTLEIQRTEQGDSAMYLCSSSPRIADTQYFGPGTRLTVL.

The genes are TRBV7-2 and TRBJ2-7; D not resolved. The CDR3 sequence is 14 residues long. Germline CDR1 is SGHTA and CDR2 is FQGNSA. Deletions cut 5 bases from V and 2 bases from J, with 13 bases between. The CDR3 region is CASSMGPGPYEQYF. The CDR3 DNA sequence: TGTGCCAGCAGCATGGGCCCCGGTCCCTACGAGCAGTACTTC.

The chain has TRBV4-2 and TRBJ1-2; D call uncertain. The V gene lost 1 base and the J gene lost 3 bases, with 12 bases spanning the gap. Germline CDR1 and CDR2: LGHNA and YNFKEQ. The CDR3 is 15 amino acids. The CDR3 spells CASSQAEQKDYGYTF. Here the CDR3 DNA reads TGTGCCAGCAGCCAAGCGGAACAGAAGGACTATGGCTACACCTTC.

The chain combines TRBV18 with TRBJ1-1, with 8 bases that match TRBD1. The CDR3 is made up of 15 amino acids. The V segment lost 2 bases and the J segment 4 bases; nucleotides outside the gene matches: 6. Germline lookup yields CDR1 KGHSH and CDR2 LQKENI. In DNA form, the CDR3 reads TGTGCCAGCTCACCAATGACAGGGGCAGGCACTGAAGCTTTCTTT. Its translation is CASSPMTGAGTEAFF.

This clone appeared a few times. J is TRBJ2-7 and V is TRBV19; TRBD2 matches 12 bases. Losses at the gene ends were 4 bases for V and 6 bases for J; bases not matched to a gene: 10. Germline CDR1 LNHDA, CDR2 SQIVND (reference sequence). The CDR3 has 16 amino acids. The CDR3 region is CASSTTILAGGSEQYF. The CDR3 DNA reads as TGTGCCAGTAGTACCACGATACTAGCGGGAGGCTCCGAGCAGTACTTC.

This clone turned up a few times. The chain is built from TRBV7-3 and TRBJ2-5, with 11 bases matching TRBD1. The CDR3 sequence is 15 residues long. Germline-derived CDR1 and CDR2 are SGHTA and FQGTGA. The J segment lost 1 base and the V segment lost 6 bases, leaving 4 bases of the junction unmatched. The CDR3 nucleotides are TGTGCCAGCAGTGGACAGGGGGCACCCCAAGAGACCCAGTACTTC. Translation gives CASSGQGAPQETQYF.

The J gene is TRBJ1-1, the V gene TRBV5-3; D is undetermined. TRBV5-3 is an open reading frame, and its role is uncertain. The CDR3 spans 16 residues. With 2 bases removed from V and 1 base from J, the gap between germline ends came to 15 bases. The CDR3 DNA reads TGTGCCAGAAGCTTACCCGGAGGGCGGCCGAACACTGAAGCTTTCTTT. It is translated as CARSLPGGRPNTEAFF.